Below, 16 T cell receptor beta chains from the same sample are listed, as sequenced in a study of T-cell memory formation after mild COVID-19. TCRdb re-called the 5' RACE reads through MiXCR, storing one row per CDR3 protein. The repertoire holds some 290,000 distinct CDR3 sequences, with around 16% as singletons. The sequencing sample was made of PBMCs or a T cell subset sorted from them (not recorded which). These receptors all stem from a man between 18 and 29 years old who had mild COVID-19 (a few samples of this study predate the infection). Cell type and time point are not known.

In its sample, this clonotype was seen a few times. J is TRBJ2-3 and V is TRBV6-5; D could derive from TRBD1 or TRBD2 (5 bases each). Germline V gene data show CDR1 as MNHEY and CDR2 as SVGAGI. V gave up 6 bases and J gave up 9 bases, with 16 bases separating them. The CDR3 contains 13 residues. The chain's CDR3 is CASRGRGLGTQYF. CDR3 sequence (DNA): TGTGCCAGCAGGGGGCGAGGGTTGGGCACGCAGTATTTT.

This clonotype showed up just a few times. The rearrangement links TRBV20-1 to TRBJ1-2; the D is unclear. This CDR3 is 11 amino acids long. V lost 7 bases and J lost 4, with 10 bases in between. In germline, CDR1 is DFQATT, CDR2 SNEGSKA (reference sequence). The CDR3 is CSVPQVYGYTF. CDR3 nucleotides: TGCAGTGTTCCGCAGGTCTATGGCTACACCTTC.

This clonotype has a handful of counts. CDR3: CASSQQTGTQAPDTQYF. In DNA, the CDR3 is TGTGCCAGCAGTCAGCAAACGGGGACTCAGGCCCCGGATACGCAGTATTTT. V is TRBV12-3 or TRBV12-4 and J is TRBJ2-3; TRBD2 might be the D (6 bases). V dropped 5 bases and J dropped 6 bases, with 24 bases sitting between them. This CDR3 has 17 amino acids.

The rearrangement links TRBV12-3 or TRBV12-4 to TRBJ1-5, with a tentative D call TRBD1 (5 bases). Trimming shortened V by 6 bases and J by 7 bases, and 13 bases separated the two germline ends. The CDR3 contains 13 residues. CDR3 amino acids: CASRRSGAQPQHF. DNA for the CDR3: TGTGCCAGCAGGAGAAGTGGGGCCCAGCCCCAGCATTTT.

This clonotype has a handful of counts. J is TRBJ2-1 and V is TRBV4-3; the match to TRBD2 covers 9 bases. From germline, CDR1 is LGHNA and CDR2 YSLEER. This CDR3 comprises 15 residues. V dropped 0 bases and J dropped 7; count of bases not matched to a gene: 4. The CDR3 DNA reads as TGCGCCAGCAGCCAAGAGAGCGGGGGGACAAATGAGCAGTTCTTC. Translating gives CASSQESGGTNEQFF.

The V and J genes are TRBV20-1 and TRBJ2-3, with D possibly being TRBD2 (6 bases). The germline V gene encodes CDR1 DFQATT and CDR2 SNEGSKA (reference sequence). With 5 bases removed from V and 4 bases from J, the gap between germline ends came to 16 bases. The CDR3 has 14 amino acids. CDR3 protein: CSAGGGFGSDTQYF. DNA for the CDR3: TGCAGTGCTGGGGGAGGTTTCGGGTCAGATACGCAGTATTTT.

The chain employs TRBV6-1 and TRBJ2-1; 11 nucleotides agree with TRBD2. Per germline, CDR1 MNHNS and CDR2 SASEGT. The V segment lost 8 bases and the J segment 6 bases; nucleotides outside the gene matches: 3. The CDR3 sequence is 13 residues long. The CDR3 coding sequence is TGTGCCAGCGAGCTAGCGGGGGGCAATGAGCAGTTCTTC. Encoded protein: CASELAGGNEQFF.

The chain uses TRBV24-1 and TRBJ2-1, with 8 nucleotides matching TRBD1. There are 14 residues in the CDR3. V was clipped by 9 bases and J by 4 bases; unmatched bases: 7. Per germline, CDR1 KGHDR and CDR2 SFDVKD. The CDR3 here is CATAVTGGYNEQFF. CDR3 DNA sequence: TGTGCCACCGCCGTCACAGGGGGATACAATGAGCAGTTCTTC.

There are a few counts of this clonotype. V usage is TRBV7-3 and J usage is TRBJ2-5; 10 bases match TRBD2. J was trimmed by 2 bases and V by 1 base; bases with no gene match: 4. Per germline, CDR1 SGHTA and CDR2 FQGTGA. This CDR3 has 16 residues. For the CDR3, the DNA is TGTGCCAGCAGCTTAATAGCGGGGGGCACACAAGAGACCCAGTACTTC. This codes for CASSLIAGGTQETQYF.

This clonotype has ten or more counts. The chain couples TRBV6-5 to TRBJ2-3, with D tentatively TRBD1 (5 bases). The CDR3 has 16 amino acids. V was shortened by 2 bases and J by 5 bases, with 17 bases between the two germline ends. CDR1 and CDR2 from the germline V gene are MNHEY and SVGAGI. CDR3 residues: CASSYVRGEMRDTQYF. DNA for the CDR3: TGTGCCAGCAGTTACGTAAGGGGCGAAATGAGAGATACGCAGTATTTT.

This clonotype occurred a few times. The chain joins TRBV6-5 to TRBJ2-3, with a weak D call TRBD2 (5 bases). CDR1 MNHEY and CDR2 SVGAGI come from the germline V gene. Trimming pared 7 bases from V and 0 bases from J, leaving 11 bases between. CDR3 length: 14 residues. The CDR3: CASTPSSSTDTQYF. CDR3 sequence (DNA): TGTGCCAGCACCCCTAGCTCTAGCACAGATACGCAGTATTTT.

This chain links TRBV6-5 with TRBJ2-7; 10 positions agree with TRBD2. The trim removed 6 bases at V and 3 bases at J, leaving 8 bases unmatched. The CDR3 consists of 15 residues. CDR1 is MNHEY and CDR2 is SVGAGI in the germline V gene. The CDR3 loop reads CASSHRTSGNYEQYF. The CDR3 DNA follows: TGTGCCAGCAGCCACCGGACTAGCGGCAACTACGAGCAGTACTTC.

This chain uses TRBV9 with TRBJ2-3, with D perhaps being TRBD1 or TRBD2 (5 bases each). Trimming removed 0 bases at V and 6 bases at J, with 17 bases between. This CDR3 spans 16 amino acids. Germline CDR1 and CDR2: SGDLS and YYNGEE. CDR3 protein: CASSVVGVPLGDTQYF. The CDR3 nucleotides are TGTGCCAGCAGCGTAGTGGGGGTCCCCCTGGGGGATACGCAGTATTTT.

In this sample, this clonotype turned up many times. This chain links TRBV10-3 with TRBJ2-7; TRBD2 matches at 9 bases. The V and J ends lost 8 bases and 6 bases, in that order; junction bases with no gene match: 8. CDR3 length equals 13 residues. CDR1 and CDR2 from the germline V gene are ENHRY and SYGVKD. The CDR3 loop reads CAIGTGTSTEQYF. The CDR3 DNA follows: TGTGCCATCGGTACCGGGACTAGCACCGAGCAGTACTTC.

The chain has TRBV6-5 and TRBJ2-5; tentatively, D is TRBD2 (7 bases). V was shortened by 2 bases and J by 4 bases, with 17 bases between the two germline ends. The CDR3 contains 16 residues. Looked up from germline, CDR1 is MNHEY and CDR2 is SVGAGI. DNA of the CDR3: TGTGCCAGCAGTTACGGGGGGGCGGCTCCAAGAGAGACCCAGTACTTC. Residues: CASSYGGAAPRETQYF.

The chain couples TRBV4-1 to TRBJ2-1; D tentatively reads TRBD1 or TRBD2 (5 bases each). CDR3 length: 16 residues. The germline V gene has CDR1 MGHRA and CDR2 YSYEKL. The V end was cut by 1 base, the J end by 4 bases, with 14 bases between. CDR3: CASSQVREKGYNEQFF. The DNA of the CDR3 is TGCGCCAGCAGCCAAGTCAGGGAGAAGGGTTACAATGAGCAGTTCTTC.